This T cell receptor (beta chain) appears in the sequencing data of a study of T-cell memory formation after mild COVID-19 (dated by TCRdb to the early 2020s). For the wider study: TCR sequence clusters from the two donors were found to be largely donor specific. Longitudinal TCRalpha and TCRbeta repertoire sequencing tracked T-cell clones expanding and contracting after mild COVID-19 in a couple of donors. Two young, previously healthy adult volunteers, one female and one male, were included in the cohort.

TCRdb shows the sequencer as Illumina NovaSeq 6000. TCRalpha and TCRbeta cDNA libraries were built by 5'RACE with constant-segment primers, adding sample barcodes and unique molecular identifiers. RNA was extracted from every sample with Trizol reagent. Amplification of the libraries took two PCR steps, and the second step added a second sample barcode plus Illumina TruSeq adapters. Sequencing of the libraries was done on an Illumina NovaSeq, producing 2 x 150 bp paired-end reads. Per the authors' processing: Reads were demultiplexed and collapsed into UMI-guided consensus sequences with migec v1.2.7. Using mixcr v2.1.11, UMI consensuses were aligned to TRA and TRB V and J templates and then assembled into clonotypes. A clonotype was counted as expanded or contracted only if both edgeR and NoisET called the change significant, with noise models trained on biological replicates. For edgeR calls, the cutoffs were a false discovery rate-adjusted p below 0.01 and a log2 fold-change threshold of 1. As an exploratory analysis of dynamics, max-normalized trajectories of the 1000 most abundant clonotypes were examined with PCA combined with hierarchical clustering. The CD4 or CD8 phenotype of responding clones was assigned using the separately sequenced CD4+ and CD8+ repertoires. In-frame beta chains were kept once TCRdb had trimmed the public reads at Q25 with fastp and called clones with MiXCR. Each CDR3 protein gets just one entry, which takes the most common genes and DNA from the rows behind it. V and J calls and clone size were set by TCRdb, not the authors. Here the sample has 250,000 to 400,000 distinct CDR3 sequences; 14% occur a single time. The ten biggest clones cover around 23% of the sample.

The paper's findings and limits, for the study overall: Some responding clones were detected in pre-infection memory, suggesting pre-existing cross-reactive memory T cells joined the SARS-CoV-2 response. Whether the second-wave clones peaking on day 37 were SARS-CoV-2 specific was not confirmed. Only a couple of mild cases were covered by the study, and larger cohorts that include severe cases with pre-infection samples were considered necessary. Clones contracting from day 15 to 85 had balanced CD4/CD8 phenotypes, while a second wave expanding from day 15 to 37 was biased towards CD4+. Contracting CD4+ clones appeared mostly in the CM and EM memory subsets, whereas CD8+ clones were enriched in EMRA.

Ficoll-Paque density gradient centrifugation was the method used to isolate PBMCs. This clonotype was counted a few times. No antigen is known for it. Base qualities are not recorded, but no much larger clone differs from it by a single base. V is clipped by 0 bases and J by 4 bases, and the sequence between their germline boundaries is 10 bases long. The germline V gene gives CDR1 as LGHNA and CDR2 as YSLEER. The CDR3 runs 15 amino acids, cysteine and phenylalanine included. The DNA shown is the 45-base CDR3, in frame from base 1. What was sequenced was PBMCs or a T cell subset sorted from them (not recorded which). The rearranged chain carries TRBV4-3 and TRBJ1-3, with a tentative D gene TRBD1 over 6 matching bases. The receptor was isolated from a man aged 18 to 35 who had mild COVID-19 (a few samples of this study predate the infection). The sample titles of this study are shuffled in the database, so cell type and time point are left out; the donor was told from shared clones. The CDR3 corresponds to CASSQDTGFGNTIYF. The sequence in DNA is TGCGCCAGCAGCCAAGATACAGGGTTCGGAAACACCATATATTTT.